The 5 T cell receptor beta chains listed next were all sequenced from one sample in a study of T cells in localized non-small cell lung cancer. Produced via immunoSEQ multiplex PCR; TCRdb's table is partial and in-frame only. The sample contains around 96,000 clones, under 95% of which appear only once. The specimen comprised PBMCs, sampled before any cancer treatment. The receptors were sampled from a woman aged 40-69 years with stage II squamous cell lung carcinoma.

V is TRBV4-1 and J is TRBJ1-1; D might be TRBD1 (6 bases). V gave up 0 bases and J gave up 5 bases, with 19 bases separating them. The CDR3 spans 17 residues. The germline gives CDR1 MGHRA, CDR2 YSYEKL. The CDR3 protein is CASSQDSQGTRWTEAFF. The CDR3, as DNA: TGCGCCAGCAGCCAAGATAGTCAGGGGACAAGGTGGACTGAAGCTTTCTTT.

The CDR3 DNA reads TGTGCCAGCAGTGATAAGACTCTCTGGACAGGGGGAAATCAGCCCCAGCATTTT. Protein sequence: CASSDKTLWTGGNQPQHF. J is TRBJ1-5 and V is TRBV6-1, with 10 bases that match TRBD1. The CDR3 loop spans 18 amino acids. V lost 3 bases, J lost 4 bases, and 12 bases stayed unmatched. The V gene's germline CDR1 is MNHNS and CDR2 SASEGT.

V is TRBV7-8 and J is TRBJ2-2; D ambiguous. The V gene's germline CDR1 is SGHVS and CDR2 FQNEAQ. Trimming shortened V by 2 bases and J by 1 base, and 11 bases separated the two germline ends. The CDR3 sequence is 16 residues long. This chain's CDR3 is CASSLSRIWNTGELFF. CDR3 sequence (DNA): TGTGCCAGCAGCTTATCCCGGATTTGGAACACCGGGGAGCTGTTTTTT.

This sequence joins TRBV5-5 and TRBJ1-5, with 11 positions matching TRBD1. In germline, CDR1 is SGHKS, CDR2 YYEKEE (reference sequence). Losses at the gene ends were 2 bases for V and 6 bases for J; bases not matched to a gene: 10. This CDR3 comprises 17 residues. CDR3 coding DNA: TGTGCCAGCAGCTTTTTAGGAGGACAGGGGGCGAGTCAGCCCCAGCATTTT. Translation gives CASSFLGGQGASQPQHF.

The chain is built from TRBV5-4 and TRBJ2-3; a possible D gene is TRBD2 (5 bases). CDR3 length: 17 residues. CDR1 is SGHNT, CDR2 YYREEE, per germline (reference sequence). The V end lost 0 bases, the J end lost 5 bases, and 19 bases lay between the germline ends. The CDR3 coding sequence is TGTGCCAGCAGCTTGGGATCCGGACTCTACCGAGGAGATACGCAGTATTTT. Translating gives CASSLGSGLYRGDTQYF.